The 17 T cell receptor beta chains reported below all come from one sample, sequenced in a study of blood T cell repertoires in COVID-19 (dated by TCRdb to 2018 to 2020). Preparation of the library involved the immunoSEQ multiplex PCR assay. TCRdb took this table from immuneACCESS and kept in-frame rearrangements with V and J called. Such tables lack part of the clones; where checked against another copy, unresolved V genes explain under half of the gap, and the rest is unexplained. This sample is represented by roughly 190,000 clones; about 81% of them were singletons. The ten largest clones add up to approximately 7.8% of the sample. The sequencing sample was made of peripheral blood. Receptors originate from a woman aged 55-70 years with COVID-19, enrolled during active disease.

In nucleotides, the CDR3 is TGTGCCAGCAGCTTAGTTCGGGGGGGGAGGACAGATACGCAGTATTTT. This codes for CASSLVRGGRTDTQYF. This chain links TRBV7-8 with TRBJ2-3, with 8 bases aligning to TRBD2. Germline-derived CDR1 and CDR2 are SGHVS and FQNEAQ. This CDR3 contains 16 residues. J lost 3 bases, V lost 1 base, and 6 bases had no gene match. Full variable domain (remainder filled in from reference TRBV7-8 and TRBJ2-3): GAGVSQSPRYKVAKRGQDVALRCDPISGHVSLFWYQQALGQGPEFLTYFQNEAQLDKSGLPSDRFFAERPEGSVSTLKIQRTQQEDSAVYLCASSLVRGGRTDTQYFGPGTRLTVL.

This clone was recorded a few times. J is TRBJ1-4 and V is TRBV29-1; D is ambiguous. The CDR3 has 13 residues. Deletions cut 1 base from V and 7 bases from J, with 10 bases between. The germline CDR1 and CDR2 sequences are SQVTM and ANQGSEA. CDR3 sequence: CSVEGSPGEKLFF. The CDR3 nucleotides are TGCAGCGTTGAAGGGAGCCCGGGTGAAAAACTGTTTTTT. The whole variable domain, filled in from reference TRBV29-1 and TRBJ1-4, reads SAVISQKPSRDICQRGTSLTIQCQVDSQVTMMFWYRQQPGQSLTLIATANQGSEATYESGFVIDKFPISRPNLTFSTLTVSNMSPEDSSIYLCSVEGSPGEKLFFGSGTQLSVL.

The genes are TRBV10-3 and TRBJ2-7; the match to TRBD1 covers 9 bases. V gave up 4 bases and J gave up 3 bases; unmatched junction bases: 4. Germline V gene lookup returns CDR1 ENHRY and CDR2 SYGVKD. This CDR3 has 14 amino acids. CDR3 amino acids: CAISAGTGSYEQYF. The CDR3, as DNA: TGTGCCATCAGTGCGGGGACAGGGAGCTACGAGCAGTACTTC.

This chain connects TRBV15 to TRBJ2-3; 11 bases are shared with TRBD2. There are 16 residues in the CDR3. V shed 0 bases and J 5 bases; nucleotides not matched to a gene: 4. Germline assignment: CDR1 LNHNV and CDR2 YYDKDF (reference sequence). CDR3 nucleotide sequence: TGTGCCACCAGCAGAGATAGCGGGGGGGCCGTAGATACGCAGTATTTT. Its translation is CATSRDSGGAVDTQYF.

The chain has TRBV7-7 and TRBJ2-7; 9 bases fit TRBD1. Per the germline V gene, CDR1 is SSHAT and CDR2 is FNYEAQ (reference sequence). The CDR3 is 16 residues long. The CDR3 loop reads CASSGTGGLPSYEQYV. CDR3 DNA: TGTGCTAGCAGCGGAACAGGGGGCCTCCCCTCCTACGAGCAGTACGTC.

The rearrangement joins TRBV5-5 to TRBJ2-1; maybe TRBD1 (5 bases). The CDR3 has 15 residues. The V end lost 0 bases, the J end lost 2 bases, and 9 bases lay between the germline ends. Germline values: CDR1 SGHKS, CDR2 YYEKEE (reference sequence). The chain's CDR3 is CASSLAREPYNEQFF. The CDR3 DNA sequence: TGTGCCAGCAGCTTGGCCAGGGAACCCTACAATGAGCAGTTCTTC.

This chain links TRBV2 with TRBJ2-5; 11 bases map to TRBD2. From germline, CDR1 is SNHLY and CDR2 FYNNEI. V was pared by 7 bases and J by 5 bases, with 9 bases of the junction left unmatched. The CDR3 covers 15 residues. The CDR3 DNA follows: TGTGCCAGCACTGTAGCGGGGGGGCGTCGGGAGACCCAGTACTTC. This translates into CASTVAGGRRETQYF.

This rearrangement joins TRBV2 to TRBJ2-6; 7 nucleotides match TRBD1. The ends lost 8 bases at V and 1 base at J; junction bases unmatched: 2. The CDR3 contains 14 residues. The germline V gene encodes CDR1 SNHLY and CDR2 FYNNEI. CDR3 DNA: TGTGCCAGCCTGACAGGGTCTGGGGCCAACGTCCTGACTTTC. Encoded protein: CASLTGSGANVLTF.

This clone occurred once. This chain uses TRBV7-2 with TRBJ1-5; no firm D call. Looked up from germline, CDR1 is SGHTA and CDR2 is FQGNSA. This CDR3 is built from 15 residues. V was trimmed by 1 base and J by 1 base, leaving 8 bases between them. CDR3 DNA sequence: TGTGCCAGCAGCTTAGACGGGAGGAGCAATCAGCCCCAGCATTTT. Amino acids: CASSLDGRSNQPQHF.

The J gene is TRBJ2-1, the V gene TRBV11-3; D may be TRBD1 (5 bases). V gave up 0 bases and J gave up 4 bases, with 7 bases separating them. This CDR3 contains 14 residues. The germline gives CDR1 SGHNT, CDR2 YENEEA. CDR3 sequence (DNA): TGTGCCAGCAGCTTAGAGGACAAGTACAATGAGCAGTTCTTC. It translates to CASSLEDKYNEQFF.

This sequence joins TRBV28 and TRBJ1-6; TRBD1 agrees at 8 bases. V gave up 1 base and J gave up 9 bases; unmatched junction bases: 8. The germline V gene has CDR1 MDHEN and CDR2 SYDVKM. CDR3 length: 16 amino acids. CDR3 loop: CASSLSQDRDISPLHF. The CDR3 DNA is TGTGCCAGCAGTTTATCCCAGGACAGGGATATTTCACCCCTCCACTTT.

This clone was seen just once. The chain couples TRBV7-9 to TRBJ2-1; 8 bases fit TRBD2. The CDR3 totals 15 residues. Germline loops: CDR1 SEHNR, CDR2 FQNEAQ (reference sequence). The V and J ends lost 6 bases and 4 bases, in that order; junction bases with no gene match: 8. CDR3 region: CASSLSGSPYNEQFF. As DNA, the CDR3 is TGTGCCAGCAGTTTAAGCGGGAGCCCTTACAATGAGCAGTTCTTC.

The rearrangement links TRBV5-1 to TRBJ1-4; TRBD1 matches at 7 bases. With V trimmed by 0 bases and J by 7 bases, 6 bases remained unmatched. The CDR3 contains 15 residues. Per the germline V gene, CDR1 is SGHRS and CDR2 is YFSETQ. Written as DNA, the CDR3 is TGCGCCAGCAGCTTGGAGGAGGGGGCGGGTGAAAAACTGTTTTTT. It yields the protein CASSLEEGAGEKLFF.

V usage is TRBV6-4 and J usage is TRBJ2-3, with 9 bases identical to TRBD2. Unmatched junction bases numbered 3, after V lost 5 bases and J lost 0 bases. There are 15 residues in the CDR3. Germline values: CDR1 MRHNA, CDR2 SNTAGT. Here the CDR3 DNA reads TGTGCCAGCAGTATTACTAGCGGGAGCACAGATACGCAGTATTTT. Protein: CASSITSGSTDTQYF.

The V and J genes are TRBV5-1 and TRBJ2-2, with D perhaps matching TRBD2 (6 bases). The CDR3 is 15 residues long. Germline-derived CDR1 and CDR2 are SGHRS and YFSETQ. Trimming shortened V by 4 bases and J by 1 base, and 11 bases separated the two germline ends. CDR3 DNA sequence: TGCGCCAGCAGCCCCGGGAGTTTGAACACCGGGGAGCTGTTTTTT. Encoded protein: CASSPGSLNTGELFF.

V gene TRBV5-5 combines with J gene TRBJ2-7; 8 bases line up with TRBD1. Germline V gene data show CDR1 as SGHKS and CDR2 as YYEKEE (reference sequence). This CDR3 is built from 12 residues. CDR3 in DNA: TGTGCTTCGGACAGGGACTCCTACGAGCAGTACTTC. Protein product: CASDRDSYEQYF.

The chain has TRBV23-1 and TRBJ2-7, with D perhaps TRBD1 (5 bases). TRBV23-1 is labeled an ORF, and its function is uncertain. Trimming took off 0 bases at V and 4 bases at J, with 19 bases between the two ends. This CDR3 region has 17 residues. The CDR3 DNA reads TGCGCCAGCAGTCAATCGAGGACAAAATCCAGTTTATACGAGCAGTACTTC. Amino acid sequence: CASSQSRTKSSLYEQYF.